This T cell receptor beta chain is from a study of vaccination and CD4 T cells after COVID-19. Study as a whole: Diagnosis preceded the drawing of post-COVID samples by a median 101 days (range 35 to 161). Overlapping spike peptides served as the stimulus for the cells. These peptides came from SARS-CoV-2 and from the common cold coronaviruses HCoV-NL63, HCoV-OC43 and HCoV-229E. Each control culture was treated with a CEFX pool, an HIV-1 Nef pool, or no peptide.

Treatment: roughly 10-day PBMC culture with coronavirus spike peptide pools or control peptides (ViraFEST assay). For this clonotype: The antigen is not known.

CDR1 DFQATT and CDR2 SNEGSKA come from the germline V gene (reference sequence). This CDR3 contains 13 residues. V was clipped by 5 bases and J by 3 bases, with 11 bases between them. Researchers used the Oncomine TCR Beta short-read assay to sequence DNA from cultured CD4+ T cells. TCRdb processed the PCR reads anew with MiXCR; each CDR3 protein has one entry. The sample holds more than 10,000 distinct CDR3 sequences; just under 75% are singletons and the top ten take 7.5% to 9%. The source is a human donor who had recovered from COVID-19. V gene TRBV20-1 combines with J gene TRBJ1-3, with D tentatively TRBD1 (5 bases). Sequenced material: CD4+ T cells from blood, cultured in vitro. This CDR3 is CSAVGRGGNTIYF. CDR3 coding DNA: TGCAGTGCTGTCGGTAGGGGTGGAAACACCATATATTTT.